The source of this T cell receptor beta chain is a study of blood T cells in healthy people across ages. Primed by a sample-barcoded 5' primer and a J-beta primer mix, a second PCR proceeded for 7 to 11 cycles. Sequencing recovered at least 3 million CDR3-containing paired-end reads from each sample. TCRdb fed the 5' RACE reads into MiXCR, producing one record per CDR3 protein. The sample includes more than 1.4 million distinct CDR3 sequences, about 40% of them seen just once. Trimming removed 0 bases at V and 8 bases at J, with 8 bases between. There are 12 residues in the CDR3. Germline V gives CDR1 SGHRS, CDR2 YFSETQ. This clonotype was detected only a few times.

The chain couples TRBV5-1 to TRBJ1-2; the D is unclear. This clonotype was sampled from a woman aged 18-29 years in good health. What was sequenced was blood. CDR3 sequence reads: CASSLEEVGYTF. The CDR3 coding sequence is TGCGCCAGCAGCTTGGAAGAAGTCGGCTACACCTTC.